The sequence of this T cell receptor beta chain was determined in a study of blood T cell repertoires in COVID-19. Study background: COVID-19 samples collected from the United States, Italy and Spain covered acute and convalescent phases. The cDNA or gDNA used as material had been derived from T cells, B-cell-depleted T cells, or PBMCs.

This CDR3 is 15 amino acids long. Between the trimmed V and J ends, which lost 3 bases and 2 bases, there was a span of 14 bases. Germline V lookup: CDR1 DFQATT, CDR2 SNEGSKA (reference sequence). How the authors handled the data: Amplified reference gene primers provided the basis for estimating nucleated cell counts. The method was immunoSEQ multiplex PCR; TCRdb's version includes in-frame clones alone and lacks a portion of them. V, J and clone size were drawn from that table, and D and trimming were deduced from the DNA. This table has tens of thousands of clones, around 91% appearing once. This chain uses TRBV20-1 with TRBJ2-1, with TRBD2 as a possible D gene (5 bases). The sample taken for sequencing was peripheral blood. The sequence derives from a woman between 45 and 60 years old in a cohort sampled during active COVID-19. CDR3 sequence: CSASRQRLTYNEQFF. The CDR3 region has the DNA TGCAGTGCTAGTAGGCAGCGGCTCACCTACAATGAGCAGTTCTTC.